This entry lists 10 T cell receptor beta chains sequenced from one sample in a study of identifying expanded T cells in peripheral blood. Sequencing was performed with immunoSEQ multiplex PCR; in TCRdb, only in-frame clones are kept and a portion is missing. The data contain about 52,000 clones, 82% of them seen just once; the ten biggest clones take up 11% to 15%. The sequencing sample was made of blood. All receptors derive from a person aged 18-70 years in good health.

The chain carries TRBV5-4 and TRBJ2-2; 8 nucleotides match TRBD2. Germline trimming cut 5 bases from V and 6 bases from J; bases unmatched to any gene: 3. Germline assignment: CDR1 SGHNT and CDR2 YYREEE (reference sequence). The CDR3 is 13 amino acids. The CDR3 DNA sequence: TGTGCCAGCAGTTCGGGACTAGCCGGGGAGCTGTTTTTT. Its translation: CASSSGLAGELFF. Based on the CDR3 plus reference TRBV5-4 and TRBJ2-2, the full variable domain is ETGVTQSPTHLIKTRGQQVTLRCSSQSGHNTVSWYQQALGQGPQFIFQYYREEENGRGNFPPRFSGLQFPNYSSELNVNALELDDSALYLCASSSGLAGELFFGEGSRLTVL.

The J gene is TRBJ1-5, the V gene TRBV2, with D unclear. V was clipped by 5 bases and J by 1 base, with 9 bases between them. The CDR3 consists of 14 residues. Germline V gives CDR1 SNHLY, CDR2 FYNNEI. The CDR3 sequence: CASSNARSNQPQHF. CDR3 nucleotide sequence: TGTGCCAGCAGTAATGCCAGGAGCAATCAGCCCCAGCATTTT.

This chain links TRBV5-8 with TRBJ1-2, with 9 bases lining up with TRBD1. The V segment lost 4 bases and the J segment 2 bases; nucleotides outside the gene matches: 3. Germline CDR1 and CDR2: SGHTS and YDEGEE. The CDR3 contains 14 residues. The CDR3 DNA is TGTGCCAGCAGCCCCGGGACAGGGAACTATGGCTACACCTTC. It yields the protein CASSPGTGNYGYTF.

This chain joins TRBV7-2 and TRBJ2-2; D may be TRBD2 (6 bases). The germline gives CDR1 SGHTA, CDR2 FQGNSA. This CDR3 is 12 amino acids long. V was pared by 5 bases and J by 7 bases, with 8 bases between. Here the CDR3 reads CASSRDFGELFF. CDR3 in DNA: TGTGCCAGCAGCCGGGACTTCGGGGAGCTGTTTTTT. Based on the CDR3 plus reference TRBV7-2 and TRBJ2-2, the full variable domain is GAGVSQSPSNKVTEKGKDVELRCDPISGHTALYWYRQSLGQGLEFLIYFQGNSAPDKSGLPSDRFSAERTGGSVSTLTIQRTQQEDSAVYLCASSRDFGELFFGEGSRLTVL.

The chain has TRBV7-9 and TRBJ1-4, with 8 bases matching TRBD1. The CDR3 covers 14 residues. Trimming cost V 5 bases and J 12 bases; bases outside gene matches: 11. In germline, CDR1 is SEHNR, CDR2 FQNEAQ (reference sequence). The CDR3 loop reads CASSANDRGPQLFF. CDR3 DNA sequence: TGTGCCAGCAGCGCTAATGACAGGGGCCCGCAACTGTTTTTT.

The chain's CDR3 is CASRNYPRSLDSTDTQYF. The DNA of the CDR3 is TGTGCCAGCAGAAATTACCCTAGGTCCCTGGATAGCACAGATACGCAGTATTTT. The V call is TRBV11-3, the J call TRBJ2-3; unclear D gene. The CDR3 is made up of 18 amino acids. Germline CDR1 and CDR2: SGHNT and YENEEA. Trimming cost V 6 bases and J 0 bases, with 22 bases left between them.

The CDR3 DNA reads TGTGCCAGCAGCTTGGGGAAAAACTATGGCTACACCTTC. This codes for CASSLGKNYGYTF. The rearrangement joins TRBV5-8 to TRBJ1-2; D is uncertain. The CDR3 contains 13 residues. CDR1 and CDR2 (germline): SGHTS, YDEGEE. With 0 bases removed from V and 2 bases from J, the gap between germline ends came to 5 bases. The variable domain in full, completed from reference TRBV5-8 and TRBJ1-2, reads EAGVTQSPTHLIKTRGQQATLRCSPISGHTSVYWYQQALGLGLQFLLWYDEGEERNRGNFPPRFSGRQFPNYSSELNVNALELEDSALYLCASSLGKNYGYTFGSGTRLTVV.

The chain couples TRBV5-1 to TRBJ2-1, with 7 bases matching TRBD2. The CDR3 runs 14 residues. Germline V gene sequence: CDR1 SGHRS, CDR2 YFSETQ. The trim removed 4 bases at V and 1 base at J, leaving 2 bases unmatched. The CDR3 DNA follows: TGCGCCAGCAGCCCGGGGGGATCCTACAATGAGCAGTTCTTC. It specifies CASSPGGSYNEQFF.

J is TRBJ1-2 and V is TRBV2; TRBD1 aligns across 8 bases. Germline V gene data show CDR1 as SNHLY and CDR2 as FYNNEI. V dropped 6 bases and J dropped 2; count of bases not matched to a gene: 11. CDR3 length equals 16 residues. CDR3 in DNA: TGTGCCAGCAGAGGACCGGGACAGGAAAAGAACTATGGCTACACCTTC. This encodes CASRGPGQEKNYGYTF.

This clone has a single count. The chain employs TRBV27 and TRBJ2-1; D tentatively reads TRBD1 or TRBD2 (5 bases each). CDR1 is MNHEY and CDR2 is SMNVEV in the germline V gene (reference sequence). CDR3 length equals 15 residues. Trimming took off 2 bases at V and 0 bases at J, with 8 bases between the two ends. The CDR3 coding sequence is TGTGCCAGCAGTTTAGCAGGGAGCTCCTACAATGAGCAGTTCTTC. It yields the protein CASSLAGSSYNEQFF.